This entry lists 26 T cell receptor beta chains sequenced from one sample in a study of T-cell reconstitution after alpha-beta-depleted transplantation in children. Preparation of the TCRbeta library was carried out with unique molecular identifiers. One entry per CDR3 protein results from TCRdb running MiXCR on the PCR reads. The sample holds roughly 16,000 distinct CDR3 sequences, around 12% seen once. The material was PBMCs, mostly from graft donor cells, obtained 180 days after TCRalphabeta/CD19-depleted stem cell transplant. These receptors were collected from a boy under three years old who had a stem cell transplant for Wiskott-Aldrich syndrome, so the T cells may come from the graft donor.

This clonotype appeared a few times. The chain is built from TRBV4-2 and TRBJ2-2; no definite D call. This CDR3 spans 16 amino acids. Germline V lookup: CDR1 LGHNA, CDR2 YNFKEQ. Trimming removed 3 bases at V and 0 bases at J, with 11 bases between. CDR3 protein: CASSHPTDSNTGELFF. For the CDR3, the DNA is TGTGCCAGCAGCCACCCAACAGACTCGAACACCGGGGAGCTGTTTTTT.

This clonotype was detected many times. The gene calls are TRBV7-6 and TRBJ2-2; D is uncertain. The germline V gene has CDR1 SGHVS and CDR2 FNYEAQ. V dropped 1 base and J dropped 2 bases, with 8 bases sitting between them. CDR3 length: 15 residues. The CDR3 here is CASSLVAGNTGELFF. The DNA for the CDR3 is TGTGCCAGCAGCTTAGTTGCCGGTAACACCGGGGAGCTGTTTTTT. The variable domain in full, completed from reference TRBV7-6 and TRBJ2-2, reads GAGVSQSPRYKVTKRGQDVALRCDPISGHVSLYWYRQALGQGPEFLTYFNYEAQQDKSGLPNDRFSAERPEGSISTLTIQRTEQRDSAMYRCASSLVAGNTGELFFGEGSRLTVL.

Here the CDR3 DNA reads TGTGCCAGCAGTCGACTAGCGTTACGCACAGATACGCAGTATTTT. Translated: CASSRLALRTDTQYF. This chain joins TRBV6-1 and TRBJ2-3; TRBD2 aligns across 8 bases. V trimming: 5 bases; J trimming: 1 base; junction bases outside the gene matches: 5. The CDR3 is 15 residues long. From germline, CDR1 is MNHNS and CDR2 SASEGT.

This clonotype was seen at least ten times. J is TRBJ2-7 and V is TRBV18; D remains unclear. CDR1 and CDR2 from the germline V gene are KGHSH and LQKENI. V lost 2 bases to trimming and J lost 6 bases, with 26 bases between them. The CDR3 length is 18 residues. CDR3 amino acids: CASSPMGFILSPPTEQYF. DNA for the CDR3: TGTGCCAGCTCACCAATGGGGTTTATTCTCTCCCCTCCTACCGAGCAGTACTTC. The whole variable domain, filled in from reference TRBV18 and TRBJ2-7, reads NAGVMQNPRHLVRRRGQEARLRCSPMKGHSHVYWYRQLPEEGLKFMVYLQKENIIDESGMPKERFSAEFPKEGPSILRIQQVVRGDSAAYFCASSPMGFILSPPTEQYFGPGTRLTVT.

At least ten counts were recorded for this clonotype. This chain joins TRBV29-1 and TRBJ2-5, with 8 bases matching TRBD1. This CDR3 comprises 13 residues. Unmatched junction bases numbered 4, after V lost 7 bases and J lost 0 bases. CDR1 is SQVTM, CDR2 ANQGSEA, per germline. The CDR3 nucleotides are TGCAGCGAGCGGACAGGGAACCAAGAGACCCAGTACTTC. Residues: CSERTGNQETQYF.

As regards this clonotype: Given a much more abundant clone one base away, this may be a read error. The CDR3 spells CASSWIGWNTEAFF. CDR3 in DNA: TGCGCCAGCAGCTGGATAGGGTGGAACACTGAAGCTTTCTTT. The rearrangement uses TRBV5-1 and TRBJ1-1; no clear D. V was shortened by 3 bases and J by 1 base, with 10 bases between the two germline ends. This CDR3 has 14 amino acids. Germline loops: CDR1 SGHRS, CDR2 YFSETQ.

This clonotype was seen ten or more times. The V gene is TRBV5-1, the J gene TRBJ2-2; TRBD1 matches 8 bases. This CDR3 is 15 amino acids long. V was clipped by 4 bases and J by 4 bases; unmatched bases: 6. Germline V gene lookup returns CDR1 SGHRS and CDR2 YFSETQ. The CDR3 reads CASSPGQGSTGELFF. The CDR3 DNA sequence: TGCGCCAGCAGCCCCGGACAGGGTTCCACCGGGGAGCTGTTTTTT.

The chain is built from TRBV20-1 and TRBJ2-1; TRBD2 agrees at 11 bases. The junction had 16 bases not matched to a gene; V was cut back by 6 bases and J by 9 bases. Looked up from germline, CDR1 is DFQATT and CDR2 is SNEGSKA (reference sequence). The CDR3 sequence is 16 residues long. As DNA, the CDR3 is TGCAGTGCAACCGTTACTAGCGGGAGCGGGTTGGGTGAGCAGTTCTTC. Translating gives CSATVTSGSGLGEQFF.

The V call is TRBV11-3, the J call TRBJ1-2; D perhaps matches TRBD1 (6 bases). The CDR3 consists of 15 residues. With 4 bases removed from V and 2 bases from J, the gap between germline ends came to 14 bases. Germline CDR1 and CDR2: SGHNT and YENEEA. CDR3 residues: CASSSDRANNYGYTF. The CDR3 DNA reads TGTGCCAGCAGCTCGGACAGAGCGAACAACTATGGCTACACCTTC.

This clonotype has just a few counts. V gene TRBV2 combines with J gene TRBJ1-1; no firm D call. This CDR3 has 13 residues. Germline V gives CDR1 SNHLY, CDR2 FYNNEI. Between the trimmed V and J ends, which lost 3 bases and 2 bases, there was a span of 7 bases. The CDR3 DNA follows: TGTGCCAGCAGTGACGAGAGAAACACTGAAGCTTTCTTT. Protein product: CASSDERNTEAFF.

J is TRBJ2-7 and V is TRBV5-1; D uncertain. V lost 5 bases to trimming and J lost 3 bases, with 6 bases between them. The germline V gene encodes CDR1 SGHRS and CDR2 YFSETQ. This CDR3 comprises 11 residues. CDR3: CASRSGYEQYF. CDR3 coding DNA: TGCGCCAGCAGGTCCGGCTACGAGCAGTACTTC.

A remark on this clonotype: It may be a read error: a sequence one base away is much more abundant. The chain joins TRBV7-9 to TRBJ1-2; the D gene is possibly TRBD1 (5 bases). This CDR3 is 15 amino acids long. CDR1 SEHNR and CDR2 FQNEAQ come from the germline V gene (reference sequence). The CDR3 is CASGGLGGGNYGYAF. CDR3 coding DNA: TGTGCCAGCGGGGGTCTGGGGGGTGGGAACTATGGCTACGCCTTC.

Notes on this clonotype: One junction end disagrees with the germline gene, perhaps due to a read error. V gene TRBV7-9 combines with J gene TRBJ2-1, with 9 bases identical to TRBD2. This CDR3 comprises 14 residues. Per germline, CDR1 SEHNR and CDR2 FQNEAQ (reference sequence). The CDR3 is CASGEVAGAMEHFF. Here the CDR3 DNA reads TGTGCCAGCGGCGAAGTAGCGGGAGCAATGGAGCACTTCTTC.

The CDR3 sequence is CSVAGRLSYEQYF. The CDR3 DNA is TGCAGCGTTGCTGGGCGGCTTTCCTACGAGCAGTACTTC. The chain couples TRBV29-1 to TRBJ2-7; no definite D call. This CDR3 is 13 amino acids long. Between the trimmed V and J ends, which lost 4 bases and 1 base, there was a span of 11 bases. The V gene's germline CDR1 is SQVTM and CDR2 ANQGSEA.

In its sample, this clonotype was seen many times. The chain joins TRBV4-3 to TRBJ2-4; 7 bases fit TRBD1. V lost 4 bases and J lost 7; bases outside the gene matches: 7. The V gene's germline CDR1 is LGHNA and CDR2 YSLEER. The CDR3 is made up of 14 amino acids. CDR3 coding DNA: TGCGCCAGCAGCCCGACAGGGAAGCGGAACATTCAGTACTTC. Amino acids: CASSPTGKRNIQYF.

This clonotype came up many times. This sequence joins TRBV5-1 and TRBJ2-3; TRBD2 might be the D (5 bases). The V gene lost 2 bases and the J gene lost 1 base, with 8 bases spanning the gap. This CDR3 has 14 amino acids. CDR1 SGHRS and CDR2 YFSETQ come from the germline V gene. CDR3 DNA sequence: TGCGCCAGCAGCTTTCAGGAGGGCACAGATACGCAGTATTTT. Its translation: CASSFQEGTDTQYF. Based on the CDR3 plus reference TRBV5-1 and TRBJ2-3, the full variable domain is KAGVTQTPRYLIKTRGQQVTLSCSPISGHRSVSWYQQTPGQGLQFLFEYFSETQRNKGNFPGRFSGRQFSNSRSEMNVSTLELGDSALYLCASSFQEGTDTQYFGPGTRLTVL.

This clonotype was recorded a few times. The chain joins TRBV18 to TRBJ1-2; TRBD1 matches at 7 bases. Germline assignment: CDR1 KGHSH and CDR2 LQKENI. V lost 3 bases and J lost 12; bases outside the gene matches: 10. This CDR3 region has 13 residues. The DNA of the CDR3 is TGTGCCAGCTCACCCGCGTTGAGGGGGCTAAACACCTTC. Translated: CASSPALRGLNTF.

This sequence joins TRBV13 and TRBJ2-1; possibly TRBD2 for D (6 bases). Germline values: CDR1 PRHDT, CDR2 FYEKMQ (reference sequence). This CDR3 spans 15 amino acids. The V end lost 3 bases, the J end lost 2 bases, and 11 bases lay between the germline ends. CDR3: CASSLIGSPYNEQFF. The CDR3 DNA reads as TGTGCCAGCAGCTTGATCGGGAGCCCCTACAATGAGCAGTTCTTC.

The table lists this clonotype with many counts. The chain carries TRBV5-6 and TRBJ2-7, with no clear D. The ends were cut back, 0 bases at V and 1 base at J, with 8 bases in the middle. There are 14 residues in the CDR3. CDR1 is SGHDT and CDR2 is YYEEEE in the germline V gene. CDR3 sequence (DNA): TGTGCCAGCAGCTTGGGGTACGGTTCCTACGAGCAGTACTTC. Its translation is CASSLGYGSYEQYF.

This clonotype was seen many times. The chain employs TRBV7-9 and TRBJ1-1; D ambiguous. Trimming removed 3 bases from V and 1 base from J, with 6 bases in between. Looked up from germline, CDR1 is SEHNR and CDR2 is FQNEAQ (reference sequence). The CDR3 loop spans 13 amino acids. For the CDR3, the DNA is TGTGCCAGCAGCTTGGCGGAGAACACTGAAGCTTTCTTT. The encoded protein is CASSLAENTEAFF.

This clonotype came up many times. The rearrangement uses TRBV9 and TRBJ2-1, with 8 bases identical to TRBD2. The CDR3 extends over 15 amino acids. Germline trimming cut 4 bases from V and 7 bases from J; bases unmatched to any gene: 10. In germline, CDR1 is SGDLS, CDR2 YYNGEE. The CDR3 protein is CASSMGLGERNEQFF. CDR3 bases: TGTGCCAGCAGCATGGGACTAGGTGAGAGAAATGAGCAGTTCTTC.

This clonotype was picked up a small number of times. The J gene is TRBJ2-1, the V gene TRBV11-2; 9 nucleotides align to TRBD2. Unmatched junction bases numbered 11, after V lost 5 bases and J lost 0 bases. Germline-derived CDR1 and CDR2 are SGHAT and FQNNGV. This CDR3 is built from 18 residues. The CDR3 coding sequence is TGTGCCAGCAGCCCCCGACGACTAGCGGTGCCCTCCTACAATGAGCAGTTCTTC. Residues: CASSPRRLAVPSYNEQFF. The entire variable domain, with the rest obtained from reference TRBV11-2 and TRBJ2-1, is as follows: EAGVAQSPRYKIIEKRQSVAFWCNPISGHATLYWYQQILGQGPKLLIQFQNNGVVDDSQLPKDRFSAERLKGVDSTLKIQPAKLEDSAVYLCASSPRRLAVPSYNEQFFGPGTRLTVL.

This clonotype appeared many times. This chain uses TRBV12-3 or TRBV12-4 with TRBJ2-7; D is possibly TRBD2 (6 bases). The CDR3 sequence is 14 residues long. Trimming left V 6 bases short and J 3 bases short, with 15 bases between. The DNA for the CDR3 is TGTGCCAGCAGCTTCGGGACTCGATACTACGAGCAGTACTTC. It yields the protein CASSFGTRYYEQYF.

This clonotype came up a few times. This CDR3 is CASSSLAGEPTDTQYF. The CDR3 nucleotides read TGCGCCAGCAGCTCCCTAGCGGGAGAGCCCACAGATACGCAGTATTTT. This rearrangement joins TRBV5-1 to TRBJ2-3, with TRBD2 matching over 10 bases. J was trimmed by 2 bases and V by 3 bases; bases with no gene match: 6. Germline CDR1 reads SGHRS; CDR2 reads YFSETQ. This CDR3 is 16 amino acids long.

The chain links TRBV11-2 to TRBJ2-1, with TRBD2 matching 11 bases. Trimming cost V 2 bases and J 10 bases; bases outside gene matches: 10. In germline, CDR1 is SGHAT, CDR2 FQNNGV. The CDR3 sequence is 16 residues long. This CDR3 reads CASSLLAGGPLREQFF. CDR3 nucleotide sequence: TGTGCCAGCAGCTTACTAGCGGGAGGCCCCCTGAGAGAGCAGTTCTTC.

This clonotype has only one observation. Given a much more abundant clone one base away, this may be a read error. The rearrangement joins TRBV7-2 to TRBJ2-3; tentatively, D is TRBD1 (6 bases). This CDR3 is 14 amino acids long. Per the germline V gene, CDR1 is SGHTA and CDR2 is FQGNSA. V was pared by 8 bases and J by 2 bases, with 14 bases between. CDR3 coding DNA: TGTGCCAGCGGCGTTATGGGGGCCACAGATACGCAGTATTTT. Residues: CASGVMGATDTQYF.